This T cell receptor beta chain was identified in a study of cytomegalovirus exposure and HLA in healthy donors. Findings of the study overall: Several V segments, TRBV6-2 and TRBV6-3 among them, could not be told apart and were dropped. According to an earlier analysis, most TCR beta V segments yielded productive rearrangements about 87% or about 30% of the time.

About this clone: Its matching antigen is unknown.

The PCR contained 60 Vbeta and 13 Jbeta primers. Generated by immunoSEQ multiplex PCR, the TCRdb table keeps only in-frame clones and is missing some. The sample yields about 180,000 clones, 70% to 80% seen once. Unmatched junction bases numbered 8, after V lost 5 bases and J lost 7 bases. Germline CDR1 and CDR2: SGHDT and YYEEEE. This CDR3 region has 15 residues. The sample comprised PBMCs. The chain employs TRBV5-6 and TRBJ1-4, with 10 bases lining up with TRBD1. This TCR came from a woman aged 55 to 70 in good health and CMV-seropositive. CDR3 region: CASRRQGALSEKLFF. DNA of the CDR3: TGTGCCAGCAGGAGACAGGGGGCGCTCAGTGAAAAACTGTTTTTT.